The clone carrying this TCR beta chain came up a few times. Antigen specificity is unknown. One entry per CDR3 protein results from TCRdb running MiXCR on the 5' RACE reads. The sample shows approximately 260,000 distinct CDR3 sequences, approximately 16% of them seen only once. Trimming took 6 bases from V and 0 from J; bases not matched to a gene: 6. Per germline, CDR1 SGHVS and CDR2 FQNEAQ. This CDR3 has 15 residues. The record originates from a study of T-cell memory formation after mild COVID-19. The study's findings and limits: Contracting clones, day 15 to 85, had balanced CD4/CD8, and later expanders favored CD4+. Researchers found some responding clones in pre-infection memory, a sign that cross-reactive memory joined.

This sequence originates from a man aged 18 to 35 who had mild COVID-19 (a few samples of this study predate the infection). Cell type and time point are not known. Sequences were obtained from PBMCs or a T cell subset sorted from them (not recorded which). V gene TRBV7-8 combines with J gene TRBJ2-3; 7 bases align to TRBD1. The DNA for the CDR3 is TGTGCCAGCAGACAAACGGGACAGAGCACAGATACGCAGTATTTT. Residues: CASRQTGQSTDTQYF.